The 22 T cell receptor beta chains below come from one sample, sequenced in a study of shared clonotypes between healthy human individuals. Only CD45RO-negative cells positively selected for CCR7 counted as naive CD8 cells, so terminally differentiated effector memory CD45RA+ cells were excluded. TCRdb keeps only in-frame clones here, not all; method: immunoSEQ multiplex PCR. The repertoire holds 2 million to 2.5 million clones, with over 85% as singletons. The sequenced sample consisted of naive CD8+ T cells sorted from blood. These receptors were obtained from a man aged 18 to 29 in good health.

V gene TRBV10-3 combines with J gene TRBJ2-3; 13 bases match TRBD2. V lost 2 bases and J lost 5; bases outside the gene matches: 4. Germline CDR1 ENHRY, CDR2 SYGVKD. The CDR3 covers 16 residues. CDR3 nucleotides: TGTGCCATCAGTGAGACTAGCGGGGGGGCGGGAGATACGCAGTATTTT. It yields the protein CAISETSGGAGDTQYF.

This chain uses TRBV29-1 with TRBJ1-2; D remains unclear. V was trimmed by 6 bases and J by 3 bases, leaving 11 bases between them. The CDR3 runs to 12 residues. Germline CDR1 and CDR2: SQVTM and ANQGSEA. CDR3 coding DNA: TGCAGCGTGGGCGGCAGCTACTATGGCTACACCTTC. Protein product: CSVGGSYYGYTF.

This chain connects TRBV5-6 to TRBJ1-2; 8 bases fit TRBD1. After removal of 3 bases from V and 2 bases from J, the junction contained 3 bases not matched to a gene. Germline V gene data show CDR1 as SGHDT and CDR2 as YYEEEE. The CDR3 has 14 amino acids. Here the CDR3 DNA reads TGTGCCAGCAGCTCGGACAGGGACAACTATGGCTACACCTTC. Translating it yields CASSSDRDNYGYTF.

V is TRBV4-1 and J is TRBJ2-7; TRBD2 agrees at 8 bases. The V segment lost 4 bases and the J segment 4 bases; nucleotides outside the gene matches: 9. The germline V gene encodes CDR1 MGHRA and CDR2 YSYEKL. The CDR3 totals 15 residues. The CDR3 spells CASSPLAGGKYEQYF. In DNA, the CDR3 is TGCGCCAGCAGCCCTTTGGCGGGGGGCAAATACGAGCAGTACTTC.

This chain joins TRBV28 and TRBJ1-3; 7 bases align to TRBD1. Trimming removed 3 bases from V and 4 bases from J; junction bases left unmatched: 6. Germline assignment: CDR1 MDHEN and CDR2 SYDVKM. CDR3 size: 15 residues. CDR3 residues: CASSFGTDSGNTIYF. Written as DNA, the CDR3 is TGTGCCAGCAGTTTCGGGACAGATTCGGGAAACACCATATATTTT.

The chain has TRBV14 and TRBJ2-5, with 8 bases that match TRBD1. CDR1 is SGHDN, CDR2 FVKESK, per germline. V lost 4 bases to trimming and J lost 6 bases; unmatched junction nucleotides: 7. The CDR3 length is 14 residues. CDR3 sequence reads: CASSPTGQGKTQYF. The CDR3 coding sequence is TGTGCCAGCAGCCCAACCGGACAGGGAAAGACCCAGTACTTC.

This clone has a handful of counts. The genes are TRBV2 and TRBJ1-2; a possible D gene is TRBD1 (6 bases). Germline lookup yields CDR1 SNHLY and CDR2 FYNNEI. V shed 0 bases and J shed 0 bases, with 8 bases lying between them. This CDR3 has 15 residues. CDR3 coding DNA: TGTGCCAGCAGTGAAGCGCGACAGGCTAACTATGGCTACACCTTC. This encodes CASSEARQANYGYTF.

The chain combines TRBV5-1 with TRBJ2-7; tentative D call: TRBD1 (5 bases). From germline, CDR1 is SGHRS and CDR2 YFSETQ. The CDR3 runs 14 residues. The V and J ends lost 0 bases and 2 bases respectively, with 9 bases between them. The CDR3, as DNA: TGCGCCAGCAGCTTGGAAGGGGCCACCTACGAGCAGTACTTC. Protein sequence: CASSLEGATYEQYF.

The chain employs TRBV5-6 and TRBJ2-2, with 13 bases identical to TRBD2. The CDR3 contains 16 residues. Trimming removed 3 bases from V and 3 bases from J; junction bases left unmatched: 2. CDR1 and CDR2 from the germline V gene are SGHDT and YYEEEE. The CDR3 sequence: CASSSGLAGDTGELFF. CDR3 coding DNA: TGTGCCAGCAGCTCCGGACTAGCGGGAGACACCGGGGAGCTGTTTTTT.

The gene calls are TRBV27 and TRBJ1-2, with D possibly being TRBD1 (5 bases). V was trimmed by 6 bases and J by 7 bases, leaving 21 bases between them. This CDR3 has 15 residues. The V gene's germline CDR1 is MNHEY and CDR2 SMNVEV (reference sequence). The CDR3 region is CASSHQGPHLSGYTF. The CDR3, as DNA: TGTGCCAGCAGCCACCAGGGTCCCCATCTCTCTGGCTACACCTTC.

The chain has TRBV6-5 and TRBJ1-2; perhaps TRBD1 as D (6 bases). Trimming removed 5 bases at V and 4 bases at J, with 14 bases between. This CDR3 contains 14 residues. Germline-derived CDR1 and CDR2 are MNHEY and SVGAGI. The CDR3 DNA follows: TGTGCCAGCAGTACGTCCCAGGGGCCCTATGGCTACACCTTC. It yields the protein CASSTSQGPYGYTF.

Note on this clone: The same CDR3 is also encoded by other DNA sequences in this sample. The V gene is TRBV27, the J gene TRBJ2-3; D ambiguous. CDR3 length: 13 amino acids. V lost 2 bases and J lost 1, with 4 bases in between. Germline CDR1 and CDR2: MNHEY and SMNVEV (reference sequence). The CDR3 spells CASSLLGTDTQYF. For the CDR3, the DNA is TGTGCCAGCAGTTTACTAGGCACAGATACGCAGTATTTT.

V usage is TRBV21-1 and J usage is TRBJ1-4; the D call in the table, TRBD1, was not verified against the DNA. TRBV21-1 is a listed pseudogene. This CDR3 is built from 15 residues. Here the CDR3 reads CASSKVAVSNEKLFF. CDR3 sequence (DNA): TGTGCCAGCAGCAAAGTGGCAGTTTCTAATGAAAAACTGTTTTTT.

This rearrangement joins TRBV5-6 to TRBJ1-5; D gene uncertain. The V gene lost 4 bases and the J gene lost 7 bases, with 12 bases spanning the gap. Germline CDR1 and CDR2: SGHDT and YYEEEE. The CDR3 is 13 residues long. CDR3 DNA sequence: TGTGCCAGCAGCCCCCTAGGTATACAGCCCCAGCATTTT. It yields the protein CASSPLGIQPQHF.

The chain links TRBV28 to TRBJ2-7; D is ambiguous. V lost 0 bases to trimming and J lost 0 bases, with 12 bases between them. CDR3 length: 16 residues. Per the germline V gene, CDR1 is MDHEN and CDR2 is SYDVKM. The CDR3: CASSLWVEASSYEQYF. The CDR3 coding sequence is TGTGCCAGCAGTTTATGGGTTGAAGCGAGCTCCTACGAGCAGTACTTC.

V gene TRBV10-3 combines with J gene TRBJ2-7, with 7 bases lining up with TRBD1. The CDR3 totals 14 residues. The germline gives CDR1 ENHRY, CDR2 SYGVKD. V was clipped by 3 bases and J by 3 bases; unmatched bases: 5. This CDR3 is CAISDVGQVYEQYF. The CDR3 DNA is TGTGCCATCAGTGACGTCGGACAGGTCTACGAGCAGTACTTC.

V and J are TRBV5-6 and TRBJ2-7; TRBD2 agrees at 9 bases. The CDR3 sequence is 15 residues long. Germline assignment: CDR1 SGHDT and CDR2 YYEEEE. J gave up 2 bases and V 0 bases, and 3 bases lay outside the gene matches. CDR3 residues: CASSLATSGPYEQYF. In nucleotides, the CDR3 is TGTGCCAGCAGCTTGGCGACTAGCGGACCCTACGAGCAGTACTTC.

V gene TRBV6-5 combines with J gene TRBJ1-2, with D perhaps matching TRBD1 (5 bases). This CDR3 has 14 amino acids. The germline V and J ends were trimmed by 2 bases and 6 bases, with 13 bases remaining between them. Looked up from germline, CDR1 is MNHEY and CDR2 is SVGAGI. The CDR3 loop is CASSYVQGVDGYTF. The DNA for the CDR3 is TGTGCCAGCAGTTACGTGCAGGGAGTCGATGGCTACACCTTC.

The chain couples TRBV7-2 to TRBJ1-6, with D perhaps TRBD1 (5 bases). The CDR3 totals 15 residues. V lost 7 bases and J 8 bases, leaving 18 bases between the germline ends. CDR1 SGHTA and CDR2 FQGNSA come from the germline V gene. In nucleotides, the CDR3 is TGTGCCAGCAATCGGGGAGGGGCCCTCGATTCACCCCTCCACTTT. Its translation is CASNRGGALDSPLHF.

The chain joins TRBV4-1 to TRBJ2-7, with 12 bases lining up with TRBD2. Germline V lookup: CDR1 MGHRA, CDR2 YSYEKL. The CDR3 loop spans 18 amino acids. Trimming removed 0 bases from V and 4 bases from J; junction bases left unmatched: 10. In DNA form, the CDR3 reads TGCGCCAGCAGCCAAGAGCCTAGCGGGGGGGCTTTCTCATACGAGCAGTACTTC. This sequence encodes CASSQEPSGGAFSYEQYF.

For this clone: In the same sample, other DNA sequences code for this CDR3. The rearrangement uses TRBV11-2 and TRBJ1-1; no definite D call. The V gene's germline CDR1 is SGHAT and CDR2 FQNNGV. The CDR3 totals 14 residues. Trimming cost V 1 base and J 4 bases, with 10 bases left between them. The CDR3 DNA sequence: TGTGCCAGCAGCTTAGGAGGGCGAGGCACTGAAGCTTTCTTT. It codes for CASSLGGRGTEAFF.

This clone has only one observation. This sequence joins TRBV2 and TRBJ1-5; 8 nucleotides line up with TRBD1. V lost 1 base and J lost 5; bases outside the gene matches: 4. The CDR3 sequence is 15 residues long. CDR1 SNHLY and CDR2 FYNNEI come from the germline V gene. The CDR3 loop is CASSEGLTGDQPQHF. CDR3 coding DNA: TGTGCCAGCAGTGAAGGTTTGACAGGGGATCAGCCCCAGCATTTT.